The clone carrying this T cell receptor (beta chain) was detected a few times. Its target is not known. TCRdb reanalysed the 5' RACE reads using MiXCR and keeps one entry per CDR3 protein. The sample yields under 450,000 distinct CDR3 sequences, around 14% seen once. The data are from a study of T-cell memory formation after mild COVID-19. Overall study context: Largely, the TCR clusters proved donor specific. Study-level points and caveats: Several responding clones turned up in pre-infection memory, indicating that cross-reactive memory may have taken part.

The CDR3 length is 15 residues. The ends were cut back, 5 bases at V and 0 bases at J, with 13 bases in the middle. The chain recombines TRBV12-3 or TRBV12-4 with TRBJ1-1, with D possibly matching TRBD1 (5 bases). This TCR derives from a man aged 18 to 30 who had mild COVID-19 (a few samples of this study predate the infection). Cell type and time point are not known. Material for sequencing was PBMCs or a T cell subset sorted from them (not recorded which). This CDR3 reads CASSPRWGLNTEAFF. DNA of the CDR3: TGTGCCAGCAGTCCACGTTGGGGACTGAACACTGAAGCTTTCTTT.